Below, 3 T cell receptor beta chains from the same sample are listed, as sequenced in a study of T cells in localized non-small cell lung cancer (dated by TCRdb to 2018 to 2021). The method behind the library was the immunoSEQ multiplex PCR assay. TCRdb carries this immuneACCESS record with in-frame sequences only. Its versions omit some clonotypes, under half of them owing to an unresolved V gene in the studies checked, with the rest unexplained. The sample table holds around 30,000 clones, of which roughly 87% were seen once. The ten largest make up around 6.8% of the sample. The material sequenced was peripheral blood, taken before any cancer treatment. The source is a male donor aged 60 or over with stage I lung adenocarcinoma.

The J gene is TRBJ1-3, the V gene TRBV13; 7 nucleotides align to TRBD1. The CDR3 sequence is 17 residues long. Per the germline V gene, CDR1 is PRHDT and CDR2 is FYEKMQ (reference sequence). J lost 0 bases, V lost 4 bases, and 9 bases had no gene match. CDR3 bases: TGTGCCAGCAGCTCCGGGACAGTCCGACTCTCTGGAAACACCATATATTTT. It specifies CASSSGTVRLSGNTIYF.

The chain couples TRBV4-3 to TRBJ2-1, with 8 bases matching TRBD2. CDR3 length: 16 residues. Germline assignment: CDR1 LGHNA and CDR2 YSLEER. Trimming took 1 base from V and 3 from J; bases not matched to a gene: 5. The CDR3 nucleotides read TGCGCCAGCAGCCAAGGAGGTAGCGGGGACTACAATGAGCAGTTCTTC. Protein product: CASSQGGSGDYNEQFF.

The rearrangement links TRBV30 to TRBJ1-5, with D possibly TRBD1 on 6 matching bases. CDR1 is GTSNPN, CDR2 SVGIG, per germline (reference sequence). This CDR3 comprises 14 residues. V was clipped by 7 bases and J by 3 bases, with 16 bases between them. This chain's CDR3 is CAFTGYSYNQPQHF. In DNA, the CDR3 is TGTGCCTTTACAGGGTACTCCTACAATCAGCCCCAGCATTTT.